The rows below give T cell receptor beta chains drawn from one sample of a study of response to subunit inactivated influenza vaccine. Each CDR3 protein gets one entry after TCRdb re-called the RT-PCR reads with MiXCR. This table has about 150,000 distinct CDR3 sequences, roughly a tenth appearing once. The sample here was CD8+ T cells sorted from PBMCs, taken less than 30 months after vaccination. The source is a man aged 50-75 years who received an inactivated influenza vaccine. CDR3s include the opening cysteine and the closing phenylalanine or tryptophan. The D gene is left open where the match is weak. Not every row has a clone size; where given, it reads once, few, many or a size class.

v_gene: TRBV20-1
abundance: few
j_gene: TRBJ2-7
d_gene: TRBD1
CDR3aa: CSARPGQMNEQYF
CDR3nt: TGCAGTGCCAGGCCGGGACAGATGAACGAGCAGTACTTC

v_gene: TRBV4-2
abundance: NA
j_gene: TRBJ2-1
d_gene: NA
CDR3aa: CASSQVQVSSYNEQFF
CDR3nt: TGTGCCAGCAGCCAAGTCCAGGTGAGCTCCTACAATGAGCAGTTCTTC

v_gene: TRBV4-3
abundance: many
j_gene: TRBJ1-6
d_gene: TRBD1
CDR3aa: CASSRSQGADYNSPLHF
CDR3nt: TGCGCCAGCAGCCGATCCCAGGGGGCTGATTATAATTCACCCCTCCACTTT

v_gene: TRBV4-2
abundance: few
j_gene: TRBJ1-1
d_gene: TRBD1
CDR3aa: CASSQDFWDRGDTEAFF
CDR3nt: TGTGCCAGCAGCCAAGATTTTTGGGACAGGGGGGACACTGAAGCTTTCTTT

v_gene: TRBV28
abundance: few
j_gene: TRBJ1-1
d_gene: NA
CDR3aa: CASSLPEVGEAFF
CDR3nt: TGTGCCAGCAGTTTACCGGAGGTGGGTGAAGCTTTCTTT

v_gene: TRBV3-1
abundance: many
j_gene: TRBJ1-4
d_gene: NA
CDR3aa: CASSQVTGRNEKLFF
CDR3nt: TGTGCCAGCAGCCAAGTTACAGGCCGAAATGAAAAACTGTTTTTT

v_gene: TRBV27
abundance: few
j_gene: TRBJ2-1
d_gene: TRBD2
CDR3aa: CASSSWTSGGNEQFF
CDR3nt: TGTGCCAGCAGTTCATGGACTAGCGGAGGAAATGAGCAGTTCTTC

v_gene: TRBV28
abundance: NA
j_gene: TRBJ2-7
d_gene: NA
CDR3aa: CASSQGSVYEQYF
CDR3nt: TGTGCCAGCAGCCAGGGATCGGTGTACGAGCAGTACTTC

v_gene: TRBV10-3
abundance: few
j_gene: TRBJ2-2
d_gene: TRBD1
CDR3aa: CAITDRGNTGELFF
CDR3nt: TGTGCCATCACCGACAGGGGGAACACCGGGGAGCTGTTTTTT

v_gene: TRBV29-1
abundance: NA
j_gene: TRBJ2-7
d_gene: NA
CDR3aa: CSVTAHYEQYF
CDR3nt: TGCAGCGTTACAGCTCACTACGAGCAGTACTTC

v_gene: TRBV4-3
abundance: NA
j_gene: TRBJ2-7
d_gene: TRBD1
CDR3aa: CASSQVGTGVSYEQYF
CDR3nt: TGCGCCAGCAGCCAAGTGGGGACAGGTGTCTCCTACGAGCAGTACTTC

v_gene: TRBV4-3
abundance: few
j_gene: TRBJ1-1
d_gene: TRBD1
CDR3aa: CASSPVGQGSTEAFF
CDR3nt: TGCGCCAGCAGCCCAGTAGGACAGGGGAGCACTGAAGCTTTCTTT

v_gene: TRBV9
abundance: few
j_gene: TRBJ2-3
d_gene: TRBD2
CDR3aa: CASSVSGRAGGDTQYF
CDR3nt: TGTGCCAGCAGCGTTAGCGGGAGGGCCGGAGGAGATACGCAGTATTTT

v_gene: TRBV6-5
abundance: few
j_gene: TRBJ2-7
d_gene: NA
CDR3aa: CASSYIGGDYEQYF
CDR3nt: TGTGCCAGCAGTTATATTGGCGGAGACTACGAGCAGTACTTC

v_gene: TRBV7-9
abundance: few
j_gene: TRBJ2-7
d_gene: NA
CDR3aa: CASSLGQAVYEQYF
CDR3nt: TGTGCCAGCAGCTTAGGACAGGCAGTCTACGAGCAGTACTTC

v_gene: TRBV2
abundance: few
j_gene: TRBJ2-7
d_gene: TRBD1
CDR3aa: CASSSGQRYEQYF
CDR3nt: TGTGCCAGCAGCTCGGGACAGAGATACGAGCAGTACTTC

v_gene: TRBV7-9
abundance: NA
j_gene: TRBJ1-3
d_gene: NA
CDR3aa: CASSSTRSGNTIYF
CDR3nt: TGTGCCAGCAGCTCTACACGCTCTGGAAACACCATATATTTT